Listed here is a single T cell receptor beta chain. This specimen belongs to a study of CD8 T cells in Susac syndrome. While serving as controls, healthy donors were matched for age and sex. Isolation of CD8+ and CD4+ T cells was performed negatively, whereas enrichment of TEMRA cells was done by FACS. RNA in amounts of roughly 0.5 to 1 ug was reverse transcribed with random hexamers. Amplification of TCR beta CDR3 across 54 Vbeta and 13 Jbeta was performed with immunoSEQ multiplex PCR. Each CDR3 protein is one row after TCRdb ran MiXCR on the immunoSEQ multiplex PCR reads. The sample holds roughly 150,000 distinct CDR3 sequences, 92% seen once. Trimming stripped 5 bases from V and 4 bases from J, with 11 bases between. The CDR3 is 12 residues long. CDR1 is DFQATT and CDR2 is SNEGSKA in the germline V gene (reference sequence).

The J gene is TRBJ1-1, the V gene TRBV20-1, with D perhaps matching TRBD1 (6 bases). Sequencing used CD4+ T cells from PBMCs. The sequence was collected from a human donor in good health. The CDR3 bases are TGCAGTGCTGCAGGGGATGGCACTGAAGCTTTCTTT. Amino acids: CSAAGDGTEAFF.